The 5 T cell receptor beta chains listed next were all sequenced from one sample in a study of blood T cells in healthy people across ages. Primed by a sample-barcoded 5' primer and a J-beta primer mix, a second PCR proceeded for about 6 to 11 cycles. A single record per CDR3 protein comes from TCRdb applying MiXCR to the 5' RACE reads. The data contain approximately 350,000 distinct CDR3 sequences, over 45% of them singletons. The sample was blood. The receptors were gathered from a man between 60 and 75 years old in good health.

The V call is TRBV7-2, the J call TRBJ1-5; 10 positions match TRBD1. The CDR3 consists of 14 residues. Looked up from germline, CDR1 is SGHTA and CDR2 is FQGNSA. Unmatched junction bases numbered 2, after V lost 5 bases and J lost 4 bases. CDR3 in DNA: TGTGCCAGCAGCGACAGGGGGCAGAATCAGCCCCAGCATTTT. This sequence encodes CASSDRGQNQPQHF.

This chain connects TRBV24-1 to TRBJ1-1; TRBD1 is a possible D gene (6 bases). The germline V gene encodes CDR1 KGHDR and CDR2 SFDVKD. The germline V and J ends were trimmed by 1 base and 10 bases, with 9 bases remaining between them. The CDR3 totals 12 residues. The CDR3, as DNA: TGTGCCACCAGTGATTTTGGGGGCTTAGCTTTCTTT. It translates to CATSDFGGLAFF.

This clonotype showed up just a few times. The chain recombines TRBV29-1 with TRBJ2-3, with D perhaps matching TRBD1 (5 bases). CDR1 is SQVTM, CDR2 ANQGSEA, per germline. The CDR3 is 13 residues long. The V gene lost 6 bases and the J gene lost 0 bases, with 10 bases spanning the gap. The CDR3 DNA is TGCAGCGTGAGGACAACTAGCACAGATACGCAGTATTTT. Encoded protein: CSVRTTSTDTQYF.

This clonotype was detected only once. This chain links TRBV6-6 with TRBJ2-4; D might be TRBD2 (5 bases). Germline V gene lookup returns CDR1 MNHNY and CDR2 SVGAGI (reference sequence). Trimming shortened V by 6 bases and J by 0 bases, and 18 bases separated the two germline ends. This CDR3 contains 17 residues. CDR3 residues: CASSPTYRELAKNIQYF. For the CDR3, the DNA is TGTGCCAGCAGCCCCACCTACCGGGAACTAGCCAAAAACATTCAGTACTTC.

The CDR3 sequence is CASSPLAGGIGEQYF. The CDR3 bases are TGTGCCAGCAGTCCTCTAGCGGGGGGGATCGGGGAGCAGTACTTC. This chain uses TRBV25-1 with TRBJ2-5, with TRBD2 matching over 12 bases. This CDR3 has 15 residues. Unmatched junction bases numbered 12, after V lost 5 bases and J lost 11 bases. Germline CDR1 reads MGHDK; CDR2 reads SYGVNS.